The clone carrying this TCR beta chain showed up many times. This record comes from a study of CD8 T cells in ankylosing spondylitis. TCRdb re-called the 5' RACE reads through MiXCR, storing one row per CDR3 protein. The sample lists some 71,000 distinct CDR3 sequences; roughly 5% were seen once. Trimming took off 6 bases at V and 7 bases at J, with 13 bases between the two ends. The V gene's germline CDR1 is MDHEN and CDR2 SYDVKM. The CDR3 consists of 12 residues. The source material was blood, either unsorted or a sorted T cell fraction (not recorded which). This chain joins TRBV28 and TRBJ2-7; D might be TRBD2 (6 bases). The sequence was obtained from a male donor with ankylosing spondylitis or in good health (not recorded which). The CDR3 DNA reads TGTGCCAGCAGCGTCGGACGGGGGGAGCAGTACTTC. The encoded protein is CASSVGRGEQYF.